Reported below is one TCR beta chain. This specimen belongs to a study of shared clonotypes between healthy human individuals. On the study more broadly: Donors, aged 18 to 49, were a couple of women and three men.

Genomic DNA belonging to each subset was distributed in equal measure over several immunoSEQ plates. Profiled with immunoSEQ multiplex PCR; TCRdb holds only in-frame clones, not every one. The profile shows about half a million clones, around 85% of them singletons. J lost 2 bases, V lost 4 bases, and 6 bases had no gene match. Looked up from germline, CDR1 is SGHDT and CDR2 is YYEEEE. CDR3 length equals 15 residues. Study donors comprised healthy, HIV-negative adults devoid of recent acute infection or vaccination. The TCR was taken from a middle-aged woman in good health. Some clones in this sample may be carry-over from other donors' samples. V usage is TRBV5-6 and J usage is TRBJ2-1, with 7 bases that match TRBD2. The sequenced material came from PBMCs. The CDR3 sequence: CASSTTSVPYNEQFF. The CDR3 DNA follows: TGTGCCAGCAGCACTACTAGCGTACCCTACAATGAGCAGTTCTTC.